The next 6 T cell receptor beta chains were all read from a single sample in a study of Ad26.COV2.S vaccination and SARS-CoV-2 variants. Stated treatment: approximately 18 received Ad26.COV2.S at low or high dose, single or two shots; five or six received placebo; per-sample allocation not given. Sampling took place 63 days after the first vaccine or placebo injection. Generated by immunoSEQ multiplex PCR, the TCRdb table keeps only in-frame clones and is missing some. The data show approximately 400,000 clones, with approximately 81% seen just once and about 3.3% held by the top ten. The sequencing used peripheral blood, collected in a trial of Ad26.COV2.S vaccine versus placebo. These receptor sequences come from a person between 18 and 60 years old who received the Ad26.COV2.S COVID-19 vaccine or a placebo.

The V and J genes are TRBV7-2 and TRBJ1-4; D may be TRBD1 (6 bases). Germline V gene lookup returns CDR1 SGHTA and CDR2 FQGNSA. The CDR3 runs 14 residues. With 3 bases removed from V and 8 bases from J, the gap between germline ends came to 13 bases. The CDR3 bases are TGTGCCAGCAGCTTTGGGGGCGGATGGGAAAAACTGTTTTTT. Translating gives CASSFGGGWEKLFF.

The table lists this clone with a count of one. The V and J genes are TRBV11-2 and TRBJ2-2; D unresolved. The germline V and J ends were trimmed by 4 bases and 4 bases, with 13 bases remaining between them. Germline CDR1 SGHAT, CDR2 FQNNGV. CDR3 size: 15 residues. The CDR3: CASSSARLSTGELFF. CDR3 DNA sequence: TGTGCCAGCAGCTCAGCCAGACTGTCCACCGGGGAGCTGTTTTTT.

This chain links TRBV6-5 with TRBJ2-7, with a weak D call TRBD1 (5 bases). This CDR3 is built from 13 residues. The germline V and J ends were trimmed by 6 bases and 0 bases, with 9 bases remaining between them. Per the germline V gene, CDR1 is MNHEY and CDR2 is SVGAGI. CDR3 bases: TGTGCCAGCAGAAACAGGCCCTCCTACGAGCAGTACTTC. Translating it yields CASRNRPSYEQYF.

The V call is TRBV18, the J call TRBJ2-7; 12 bases line up with TRBD2. The V gene end was trimmed by 3 bases and the J gene end by 7 bases; junction bases not matched to a gene: 4. The CDR3 runs 14 residues. Germline V gene lookup returns CDR1 KGHSH and CDR2 LQKENI. CDR3 sequence reads: CASSPGLAGIEQYF. CDR3 DNA sequence: TGTGCCAGCTCACCTGGACTAGCGGGAATTGAGCAGTACTTC. The full variable domain, completed using reference TRBV18 and TRBJ2-7, is NAGVMQNPRHLVRRRGQEARLRCSPMKGHSHVYWYRQLPEEGLKFMVYLQKENIIDESGMPKERFSAEFPKEGPSILRIQQVVRGDSAAYFCASSPGLAGIEQYFGPGTRLTVT.

V gene TRBV15 combines with J gene TRBJ2-7; D might be TRBD1 (5 bases). The CDR3 extends over 14 amino acids. V lost 0 bases and J 4 bases, leaving 10 bases between the germline ends. Germline CDR1 is LNHNV and CDR2 is YYDKDF (reference sequence). CDR3 sequence (DNA): TGTGCCACCAGCAGAGATTTAGGACATTACGAGCAGTACTTC. This codes for CATSRDLGHYEQYF.

The rearrangement uses TRBV6-5 and TRBJ2-7; D is perhaps TRBD1 or TRBD2 (6 bases each). Trimming shortened V by 7 bases and J by 1 base, and 17 bases separated the two germline ends. From germline, CDR1 is MNHEY and CDR2 SVGAGI. CDR3 length equals 15 residues. The CDR3 region is CASTHGGHQSYEQYF. The CDR3 coding sequence is TGTGCCAGCACCCACGGGGGACACCAATCCTACGAGCAGTACTTC.